Shown below are 15 T cell receptor beta chains from a single sample sequenced in a study of T-cell reconstitution after alpha-beta-depleted transplantation in children. Preparation of the TCRbeta library used unique molecular identifiers. Each CDR3 protein gets one entry after TCRdb re-called the PCR reads with MiXCR. The table lists fewer than 150,000 distinct CDR3 sequences, more than 9.5% of them singletons. Sequences were derived from PBMCs, mostly from graft donor cells, sampled 180 days after TCRalphabeta/CD19-depleted stem cell transplant. These receptors were taken from a girl in the first two years of life who had a stem cell transplant for combined immunodeficiency, so the T cells may come from the graft donor.

This clonotype came up a few times. V gene TRBV9 combines with J gene TRBJ2-1; D unresolved. The CDR3 loop spans 13 amino acids. Trimming took 4 bases from V and 6 from J, leaving 11 bases between them. Germline loops: CDR1 SGDLS, CDR2 YYNGEE. The CDR3 DNA reads TGTGCCAGCAGCACCCGGACGGGCAATGAGCAGTTCTTC. This sequence encodes CASSTRTGNEQFF.

This clonotype turned up a few times. This chain uses TRBV20-1 with TRBJ2-3, with no clear D. Germline V gene lookup returns CDR1 DFQATT and CDR2 SNEGSKA (reference sequence). CDR3 length: 12 amino acids. Deletions cut 1 base from V and 6 bases from J, with 8 bases between. CDR3 region: CSARGETDTQYF. Written as DNA, the CDR3 is TGCAGTGCTAGAGGCGAAACGGATACGCAGTATTTT.

V gene TRBV28 combines with J gene TRBJ1-6; 8 positions agree with TRBD1. V shed 4 bases and J 6 bases; nucleotides not matched to a gene: 8. Per germline, CDR1 MDHEN and CDR2 SYDVKM. The CDR3 is 16 amino acids. This chain's CDR3 is CASSSNRDRPNSPLHF. CDR3 sequence (DNA): TGTGCCAGCAGTTCCAACCGGGACAGGCCTAATTCACCCCTCCACTTT.

This clonotype has more than one count but fewer than ten. The chain employs TRBV10-2 and TRBJ1-1, with 10 bases matching TRBD1. With V trimmed by 7 bases and J by 6 bases, 5 bases remained unmatched. This CDR3 is built from 13 residues. CDR1 and CDR2 (germline): WSHSY, SAAADI. The CDR3 region has the DNA TGCGCCAGCAATGGACAGGGGGAGGCTGAAGCTTTCTTT. It encodes CASNGQGEAEAFF.

The V call is TRBV11-2, the J call TRBJ2-1; the D is unclear. CDR1 is SGHAT, CDR2 FQNNGV, per germline. This CDR3 has 15 residues. The V and J ends lost 0 bases and 3 bases respectively, with 9 bases between them. The CDR3: CASSLEPNLYNEQFF. CDR3 nucleotide sequence: TGTGCCAGCAGCTTAGAACCTAACCTCTACAATGAGCAGTTCTTC. Based on the CDR3 plus reference TRBV11-2 and TRBJ2-1, the full variable domain is EAGVAQSPRYKIIEKRQSVAFWCNPISGHATLYWYQQILGQGPKLLIQFQNNGVVDDSQLPKDRFSAERLKGVDSTLKIQPAKLEDSAVYLCASSLEPNLYNEQFFGPGTRLTVL.

The chain combines TRBV5-5 with TRBJ2-1; TRBD1 agrees at 8 bases. Trimming cost V 4 bases and J 3 bases; bases outside gene matches: 6. The CDR3 runs 15 residues. Per the germline V gene, CDR1 is SGHKS and CDR2 is YYEKEE (reference sequence). CDR3 sequence reads: CASSLTGQDYNEQFF. Here the CDR3 DNA reads TGTGCCAGCAGCCTCACGGGACAGGACTACAATGAGCAGTTCTTC.

This clonotype was recorded many times. This chain uses TRBV5-1 with TRBJ2-3, with no clear D. CDR1 is SGHRS and CDR2 is YFSETQ in the germline V gene. This CDR3 comprises 12 residues. Trimming cost V 5 bases and J 0 bases, with 4 bases left between them. Here the CDR3 reads CASRESTDTQYF. CDR3 bases: TGCGCCAGCAGGGAGAGCACAGATACGCAGTATTTT.

The chain uses TRBV29-1 and TRBJ2-1; D possibly matches TRBD1 or TRBD2 (6 bases each). The CDR3 extends over 13 amino acids. Trimming left V 7 bases short and J 5 bases short, with 15 bases between. Germline V gene sequence: CDR1 SQVTM, CDR2 ANQGSEA. DNA for the CDR3: TGCAGCGCCCGACAAGGGGGGAACAATGAGCAGTTCTTC. Protein sequence: CSARQGGNNEQFF.

V gene TRBV10-3 combines with J gene TRBJ2-7; D remains unclear. Germline V gene data show CDR1 as ENHRY and CDR2 as SYGVKD. The CDR3 totals 13 residues. V gave up 4 bases and J gave up 5 bases, with 12 bases separating them. The CDR3: CAISGTRPNEQYF. CDR3 in DNA: TGTGCCATCAGTGGGACGCGCCCCAACGAGCAGTACTTC.

The rearrangement uses TRBV5-1 and TRBJ2-2; 8 bases fit TRBD2. Trimming cost V 2 bases and J 5 bases; bases outside gene matches: 8. Germline V lookup: CDR1 SGHRS, CDR2 YFSETQ. This CDR3 has 16 amino acids. The CDR3 here is CASSFLLAGITGELFF. CDR3 bases: TGCGCCAGCAGCTTCCTTCTAGCGGGCATAACCGGGGAGCTGTTTTTT.

CDR3 loop: CSVEWGGNTEAFF. CDR3 nucleotides: TGCAGCGTTGAGTGGGGAGGGAACACTGAAGCTTTCTTT. V usage is TRBV29-1 and J usage is TRBJ1-1, with D hard to call. Germline CDR1 reads SQVTM; CDR2 reads ANQGSEA. V gave up 3 bases and J gave up 1 base, with 9 bases separating them. CDR3 size: 13 residues.

This sequence joins TRBV20-1 and TRBJ2-1; 8 bases align to TRBD2. V lost 3 bases to trimming and J lost 3 bases; unmatched junction nucleotides: 7. The CDR3 covers 15 residues. Germline V gene lookup returns CDR1 DFQATT and CDR2 SNEGSKA (reference sequence). CDR3 sequence (DNA): TGCAGTGCTAGCCCCCAGCGGGAGAACTACAATGAGCAGTTCTTC. Protein product: CSASPQRENYNEQFF.

The genes are TRBV7-9 and TRBJ2-3, with D possibly being TRBD2 (7 bases). Trimming left V 5 bases short and J 13 bases short, with 19 bases between. CDR1 is SEHNR and CDR2 is FQNEAQ in the germline V gene (reference sequence). This CDR3 has 13 residues. The CDR3 DNA reads as TGTGCCAGCAGCACCCTAGGGCGGGGGCGGGAGTATTTT. Translation gives CASSTLGRGREYF.

There are a few counts of this clonotype. The chain combines TRBV5-7 with TRBJ2-1, with D perhaps matching TRBD1 or TRBD2 (6 bases each). TRBV5-7 carries the ORF label, with uncertain function. V was clipped by 2 bases and J by 7 bases, with 10 bases between them. The CDR3 is 13 amino acids. Here the CDR3 DNA reads TGTGCCAGCAGCTTAGGGGGGTTTAATGAGCAGTTCTTC. Its translation is CASSLGGFNEQFF.

This clonotype appeared a few times. V usage is TRBV28 and J usage is TRBJ2-7; TRBD1 matches 7 bases. Per germline, CDR1 MDHEN and CDR2 SYDVKM. CDR3 size: 15 residues. V gave up 3 bases and J gave up 3 bases; unmatched junction bases: 8. The CDR3 region is CASSLPGQLSYEQYF. For the CDR3, the DNA is TGTGCCAGCAGTTTGCCGGGACAGTTGAGCTACGAGCAGTACTTC. The full variable domain, completed using reference TRBV28 and TRBJ2-7, is DVKVTQSSRYLVKRTGEKVFLECVQDMDHENMFWYRQDPGLGLRLIYFSYDVKMKEKGDIPEGYSVSREKKERFSLILESASTNQTSMYLCASSLPGQLSYEQYFGPGTRLTVT.